The clone carrying this TCR beta chain was recorded only once. The entry originates in a study of CD8 T cells in Susac syndrome. Overall study: When blood was collected, patients with Susac syndrome were therapy-naive, were taking corticosteroids, or were receiving intravenous immunoglobulin alone.

The CDR3 has 14 residues. The germline V gene encodes CDR1 DFQATT and CDR2 SNEGSKA (reference sequence). The ends were cut back, 5 bases at V and 6 bases at J, with 16 bases in the middle. The authors reverse transcribed roughly 0.5 to 1 ug RNA with random hexamers. MiXCR was run by TCRdb on the immunoSEQ multiplex PCR reads, yielding one entry per CDR3 protein. The sample records some 180,000 distinct CDR3 sequences, 90% to 95% being singletons. The V gene is TRBV20-1, the J gene TRBJ2-2, with D possibly matching TRBD2 (7 bases). The source material was CD4+ T cells from PBMCs. The sequence came from a human donor with Susac syndrome. The CDR3 spells CSAEGEGHAGELFF. CDR3 in DNA: TGCAGTGCTGAGGGGGAGGGCCACGCCGGGGAGCTGTTTTTT.